This T cell receptor beta chain is drawn from a study of blood T cell repertoires in COVID-19. V dropped 3 bases and J dropped 1; count of bases not matched to a gene: 4. CDR3 size: 16 residues. CDR1 is LNHNV, CDR2 YYDKDF, per germline (reference sequence). Profiling relied on immunoSEQ multiplex PCR, and the TCRdb table lists in-frame clones only, not all of them. This sample yields approximately 55,000 clones, of which about nine tenths are seen a single time; 5.5% to 7.5% belongs to the top ten. In this sample, this clone turned up once. The sample comprised peripheral blood. The chain joins TRBV15 to TRBJ2-5, with 11 bases that match TRBD2. The source of this sequence is a middle-aged man with acute or convalescent COVID-19. CDR3 nucleotides: TGTGCCACCAGCAGGGGGACTAGCGGAACCCAAGAGACCCAGTACTTC. As protein: CATSRGTSGTQETQYF.